The 29 T cell receptor beta chains below come from one sample, sequenced in a study of OX40 agonist ivuxolimab in advanced cancers. Sequenced by immunoSEQ multiplex PCR; TCRdb stores in-frame clones only, minus some. The repertoire holds 85,000 to 130,000 clones, with approximately 90% as singletons. Sequencing used CD4+ or CD8+ T cells sorted from blood, obtained in a trial of the OX40 agonist ivuxolimab. These receptor sequences come from an adult with an advanced solid tumor such as melanoma, head and neck, liver or kidney cancer.

This chain uses TRBV7-3 with TRBJ2-2; D is possibly TRBD2 (6 bases). CDR1 and CDR2 from the germline V gene are SGHTA and FQGTGA. The length of the CDR3 is 15 residues. The V end was cut by 1 base, the J end by 4 bases, with 10 bases between. The CDR3 sequence is CASSLRQGGTGELFF. The CDR3 DNA sequence: TGTGCCAGCAGCTTAAGGCAGGGAGGCACCGGGGAGCTGTTTTTT. Drawing the rest from reference TRBV7-3 and TRBJ2-2, the complete variable domain is GAGVSQTPSNKVTEKGKYVELRCDPISGHTALYWYRQSLGQGPEFLIYFQGTGAADDSGLPNDRFFAVRPEGSVSTLKIQRTERGDSAVYLCASSLRQGGTGELFFGEGSRLTVL.

The CDR3 nucleotides are TGTGCCAGCAGCTTGGCAAGGACAGGGGGTTACACTGAAGCTTTCTTT. Its translation: CASSLARTGGYTEAFF. The chain recombines TRBV5-4 with TRBJ1-1, with 10 bases aligning to TRBD1. This CDR3 comprises 16 residues. Per germline, CDR1 SGHNT and CDR2 YYREEE (reference sequence). J gave up 3 bases and V 0 bases, and 5 bases lay outside the gene matches.

The CDR3 region has the DNA TGTGCCAGCCTACTCGGGGGGGGAAATCAGCCCCAGCATTTT. Protein sequence: CASLLGGGNQPQHF. This sequence joins TRBV28 and TRBJ1-5, with D possibly matching TRBD1 (5 bases). CDR3 length equals 14 residues. CDR1 is MDHEN and CDR2 is SYDVKM in the germline V gene. V dropped 8 bases and J dropped 4 bases, with 15 bases sitting between them.

For this clone: This sample includes further DNA sequences coding for the same CDR3. This sequence joins TRBV2 and TRBJ2-4, with no clear D. From germline, CDR1 is SNHLY and CDR2 FYNNEI. V lost 3 bases and J lost 0, with 12 bases in between. The CDR3 runs 16 residues. CDR3 coding DNA: TGTGCCAGCAGTGAGGCTGAGAGTAGAGCCAAAAACATTCAGTACTTC. Protein: CASSEAESRAKNIQYF. Together with reference TRBV2 and TRBJ2-4, the CDR3 gives the full variable domain: EPEVTQTPSHQVTQMGQEVILRCVPISNHLYFYWYRQILGQKVEFLVSFYNNEISEKSEIFDDQFSVERPDGSNFTLKIRSTKLEDSAMYFCASSEAESRAKNIQYFGAGTRLSVL.

This clone has a single count. The V call is TRBV7-9, the J call TRBJ2-3; 9 bases fit TRBD1. The V gene end was trimmed by 6 bases and the J gene end by 3 bases; junction bases not matched to a gene: 10. The germline CDR1 and CDR2 sequences are SEHNR and FQNEAQ (reference sequence). This CDR3 is 16 amino acids long. In DNA, the CDR3 is TGTGCCAGCAGTCTATCCGGGACAGGGAAAACAGATACGCAGTATTTT. As protein: CASSLSGTGKTDTQYF.

This chain links TRBV29-1 with TRBJ2-7; tentatively, D is TRBD1 or TRBD2 (5 bases each). Germline assignment: CDR1 SQVTM and CDR2 ANQGSEA. Trimming took 4 bases from V and 7 from J, leaving 14 bases between them. The CDR3 sequence is 12 residues long. CDR3 in DNA: TGCAGCGTTGGGTGGGGGAACAGAGAGCAGTACTTC. This sequence encodes CSVGWGNREQYF.

In this sample, this clone turned up once. The chain joins TRBV20-1 to TRBJ1-2, with D uncertain. The V and J ends lost 4 bases and 5 bases respectively, with 5 bases between them. The CDR3 has 10 amino acids. Looked up from germline, CDR1 is DFQATT and CDR2 is SNEGSKA (reference sequence). Written as DNA, the CDR3 is TGCAGTGCTACGGAGTATGGCTACACCTTC. Residues: CSATEYGYTF.

This chain joins TRBV9 and TRBJ1-1; TRBD1 matches 12 bases. The CDR3 has 14 amino acids. Trimming took 4 bases from V and 6 from J; bases not matched to a gene: 4. Per the germline V gene, CDR1 is SGDLS and CDR2 is YYNGEE. The CDR3 loop reads CASSRGQGASEAFF. CDR3 DNA: TGTGCCAGCAGCCGGGGACAGGGGGCCTCTGAAGCTTTCTTT. Looking up the rest from reference TRBV9 and TRBJ1-1 gives the full variable domain: DSGVTQTPKHLITATGQRVTLRCSPRSGDLSVYWYQQSLDQGLQFLIQYYNGEERAKGNILERFSAQQFPDLHSELNLSSLELGDSALYFCASSRGQGASEAFFGQGTRLTVV.

The CDR3 DNA sequence: TGTGCCAGCAATGATCCCTTTCGGGGGGTAGGGGAGCAGTTCTTC. This gives the protein CASNDPFRGVGEQFF. V and J are TRBV6-5 and TRBJ2-1; 7 nucleotides agree with TRBD2. Germline V gene data show CDR1 as MNHEY and CDR2 as SVGAGI. Unmatched junction bases numbered 16, after V lost 7 bases and J lost 10 bases. The CDR3 totals 15 residues.

This sequence joins TRBV28 and TRBJ2-6; D possibly uses TRBD1 or TRBD2 (5 bases each). The CDR3 totals 15 residues. Between the trimmed V and J ends, which lost 3 bases and 1 base, there was a span of 7 bases. Germline CDR1 reads MDHEN; CDR2 reads SYDVKM. The CDR3 sequence: CASSLGPSGANVLTF. The CDR3, as DNA: TGTGCCAGCAGTTTGGGACCTTCTGGGGCCAACGTCCTGACTTTC.

The chain recombines TRBV4-3 with TRBJ1-5; no firm D call. The ends were cut back, 4 bases at V and 7 bases at J, with 11 bases in the middle. The germline CDR1 and CDR2 sequences are LGHNA and YSLEER. The CDR3 contains 13 residues. The CDR3 region is CASSLDRGQPQHF. The CDR3 coding sequence is TGCGCCAGCAGCCTGGACCGTGGACAGCCCCAGCATTTT.

The chain carries TRBV2 and TRBJ2-2; unclear D gene. Trimming took 0 bases from V and 6 from J, leaving 14 bases between them. Germline values: CDR1 SNHLY, CDR2 FYNNEI. This CDR3 is 16 amino acids long. The CDR3 here is CASSEALLASAGELFF. The CDR3 DNA sequence: TGTGCCAGCAGTGAAGCGCTCCTCGCCTCTGCCGGGGAGCTGTTTTTT.

This chain joins TRBV18 and TRBJ1-1; D may be TRBD1 (6 bases). V was clipped by 6 bases and J by 11 bases, with 16 bases between them. Germline V gives CDR1 KGHSH, CDR2 LQKENI. The CDR3 totals 12 residues. The DNA of the CDR3 is TGTGCCAGCTCCCTTACAGAGGGGGAGGCTTTCTTT. This codes for CASSLTEGEAFF.

The chain is built from TRBV6-6 and TRBJ1-1, with D unclear. The CDR3 runs 13 residues. CDR1 and CDR2 (germline): MNHNY, SVGAGI (reference sequence). V was pared by 8 bases and J by 4 bases, with 14 bases between. The DNA of the CDR3 is TGTGCCAGCGAATATAGGGAAGTCACTGAAGCTTTCTTT. Translating gives CASEYREVTEAFF.

The gene calls are TRBV27 and TRBJ2-1; TRBD2 matches 8 bases. V dropped 8 bases and J dropped 6; count of bases not matched to a gene: 6. Germline V gives CDR1 MNHEY, CDR2 SMNVEV (reference sequence). The CDR3 loop spans 13 amino acids. Here the CDR3 DNA reads TGTGCCAGCGGGGCGGGGGGAAGCAATGAGCAGTTCTTC. This translates into CASGAGGSNEQFF.

The gene calls are TRBV10-3 and TRBJ2-7; D is unresolved. V was trimmed by 5 bases and J by 5 bases, leaving 10 bases between them. The CDR3 loop spans 12 amino acids. The germline V gene has CDR1 ENHRY and CDR2 SYGVKD. The CDR3, as DNA: TGTGCCATCAGTAACATCGCGGACGAGCAGTACTTC. It yields the protein CAISNIADEQYF.

The genes are TRBV6-6 and TRBJ2-7; 12 positions match TRBD2. In germline, CDR1 is MNHNY, CDR2 SVGAGI (reference sequence). The CDR3 extends over 15 amino acids. J was trimmed by 4 bases and V by 3 bases; bases with no gene match: 4. Here the CDR3 reads CASSYSSGGAYEQYF. In nucleotides, the CDR3 is TGTGCCAGCAGTTATTCTAGCGGGGGGGCTTACGAGCAGTACTTC.

The chain employs TRBV7-2 and TRBJ1-2, with D unresolved. The germline CDR1 and CDR2 sequences are SGHTA and FQGNSA. V was shortened by 8 bases and J by 2 bases, with 6 bases between the two germline ends. The CDR3 sequence is 11 residues long. Here the CDR3 reads CASQKNYGYTF. The CDR3 nucleotides are TGTGCCAGCCAAAAGAACTATGGCTACACCTTC.

V gene TRBV6-6 combines with J gene TRBJ1-2, with D maybe TRBD1 (6 bases). CDR3 size: 16 residues. Germline values: CDR1 MNHNY, CDR2 SVGAGI (reference sequence). Trimming left V 5 bases short and J 5 bases short, with 21 bases between. In DNA, the CDR3 is TGTGCCAGCAGTCCTACGGGTTTTAACAGGGAGTATGGCTACACCTTC. Translation: CASSPTGFNREYGYTF.

This rearrangement joins TRBV19 to TRBJ1-1; 7 bases are shared with TRBD1. The CDR3 runs to 14 residues. CDR1 LNHDA and CDR2 SQIVND come from the germline V gene (reference sequence). The V gene end was trimmed by 5 bases and the J gene end by 7 bases; junction bases not matched to a gene: 10. The DNA of the CDR3 is TGTGCCAGTAGTCCCGGGACAGCAGAGGGTGAAGCTTTCTTT. It translates to CASSPGTAEGEAFF.

This rearrangement joins TRBV9 to TRBJ2-2, with TRBD2 matching over 7 bases. V dropped 0 bases and J dropped 6; count of bases not matched to a gene: 2. CDR1 and CDR2 from the germline V gene are SGDLS and YYNGEE. The CDR3 spans 14 residues. The CDR3 region is CASSVGLAAGELFF. In nucleotides, the CDR3 is TGTGCCAGCAGCGTAGGACTAGCAGCCGGGGAGCTGTTTTTT.

The V and J genes are TRBV30 and TRBJ2-7; weak D call: TRBD1 (5 bases). Per germline, CDR1 GTSNPN and CDR2 SVGIG (reference sequence). The V and J ends lost 6 bases and 4 bases respectively, with 13 bases between them. The CDR3 extends over 12 amino acids. The CDR3: CACQGVGYEQYF. In DNA, the CDR3 is TGTGCCTGTCAGGGTGTGGGGTACGAGCAGTACTTC.

The chain combines TRBV7-3 with TRBJ2-3, with 14 bases fitting TRBD2. The CDR3 covers 16 residues. V shed 5 bases, J shed 4 bases, and the junction held 5 bases outside the gene matches. Germline V lookup: CDR1 SGHTA, CDR2 FQGTGA. CDR3: CASSPGLAGGSDTQYF. CDR3 nucleotide sequence: TGTGCCAGCAGCCCCGGACTAGCGGGGGGTTCAGATACGCAGTATTTT. Full variable domain (remainder filled in from reference TRBV7-3 and TRBJ2-3): GAGVSQTPSNKVTEKGKYVELRCDPISGHTALYWYRQSLGQGPEFLIYFQGTGAADDSGLPNDRFFAVRPEGSVSTLKIQRTERGDSAVYLCASSPGLAGGSDTQYFGPGTRLTVL.

The V gene is TRBV4-3, the J gene TRBJ1-1; TRBD1 is a possible D gene (5 bases). The CDR3 has 13 amino acids. Trimming removed 4 bases from V and 1 base from J, with 7 bases in between. Per germline, CDR1 LGHNA and CDR2 YSLEER. In DNA, the CDR3 is TGCGCCAGCAGCCCACAGGCGAACACTGAAGCTTTCTTT. This sequence encodes CASSPQANTEAFF.

The chain combines TRBV11-2 with TRBJ1-4; 8 bases are a match to TRBD1. V lost 0 bases, J lost 6 bases, and 6 bases stayed unmatched. The CDR3 consists of 16 residues. Per germline, CDR1 SGHAT and CDR2 FQNNGV. In nucleotides, the CDR3 is TGTGCCAGCAGCTTAGATGGGACAGGCATCTATGAAAAACTGTTTTTT. Protein sequence: CASSLDGTGIYEKLFF.

The chain joins TRBV27 to TRBJ1-5; 8 bases line up with TRBD1. V gave up 5 bases and J gave up 6 bases; unmatched junction bases: 3. This CDR3 has 13 residues. The germline V gene encodes CDR1 MNHEY and CDR2 SMNVEV (reference sequence). The CDR3 bases are TGTGCCAGCAGTCGGACAGGGATTCAGCCCCAGCATTTT. Protein product: CASSRTGIQPQHF.

This clone has a handful of counts. This rearrangement joins TRBV7-9 to TRBJ2-5, with D perhaps TRBD1 (6 bases). The CDR3 is made up of 16 amino acids. Germline loops: CDR1 SEHNR, CDR2 FQNEAQ (reference sequence). The V end was cut by 6 bases, the J end by 5 bases, with 22 bases between. The CDR3 sequence: CASSPTPAPGVETQYF. CDR3 DNA: TGTGCCAGCAGTCCTACCCCGGCCCCAGGGGTGGAGACCCAGTACTTC.

The rearrangement joins TRBV18 to TRBJ2-4; D uncertain. The CDR3 length is 16 residues. Germline V lookup: CDR1 KGHSH, CDR2 LQKENI. With 2 bases removed from V and 0 bases from J, the gap between germline ends came to 11 bases. CDR3 sequence reads: CASSPLVALAKNIQYF. The CDR3 DNA follows: TGTGCCAGCTCACCATTAGTGGCCCTAGCCAAAAACATTCAGTACTTC.

The rearrangement links TRBV7-3 to TRBJ2-3, with 8 bases aligning to TRBD2. J lost 1 base, V lost 3 bases, and 6 bases had no gene match. The germline V gene encodes CDR1 SGHTA and CDR2 FQGTGA. CDR3 size: 16 residues. In nucleotides, the CDR3 is TGTGCCAGCAGCTTTGGTAGCGGGAAGGGCACAGATACGCAGTATTTT. Translating gives CASSFGSGKGTDTQYF.